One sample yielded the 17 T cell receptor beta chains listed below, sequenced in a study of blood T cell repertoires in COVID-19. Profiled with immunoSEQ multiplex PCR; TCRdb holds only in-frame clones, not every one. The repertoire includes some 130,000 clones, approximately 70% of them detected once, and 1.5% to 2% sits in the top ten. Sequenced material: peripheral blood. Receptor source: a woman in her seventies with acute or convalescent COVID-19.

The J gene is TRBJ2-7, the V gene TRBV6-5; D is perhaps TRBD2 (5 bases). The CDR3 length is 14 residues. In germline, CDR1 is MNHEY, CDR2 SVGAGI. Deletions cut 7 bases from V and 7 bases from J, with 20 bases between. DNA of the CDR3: TGTGCCAGCAAATACGACGCAGGAGGTCGGGAGCAGTACTTC. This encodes CASKYDAGGREQYF.

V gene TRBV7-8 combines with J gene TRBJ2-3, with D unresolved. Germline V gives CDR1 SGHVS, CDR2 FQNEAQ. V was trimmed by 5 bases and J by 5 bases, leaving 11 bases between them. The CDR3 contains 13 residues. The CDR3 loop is CASSRGSIDTQYF. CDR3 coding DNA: TGTGCCAGCAGCCGAGGTAGTATAGATACGCAGTATTTT.

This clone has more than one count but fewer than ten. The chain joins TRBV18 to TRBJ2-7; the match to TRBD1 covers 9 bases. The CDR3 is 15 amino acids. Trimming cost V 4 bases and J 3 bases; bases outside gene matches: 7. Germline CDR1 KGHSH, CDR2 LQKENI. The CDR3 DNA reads TGTGCCAGCTCACAGCCGGGACAGGGAGGCTACGAGCAGTACTTC. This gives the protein CASSQPGQGGYEQYF.

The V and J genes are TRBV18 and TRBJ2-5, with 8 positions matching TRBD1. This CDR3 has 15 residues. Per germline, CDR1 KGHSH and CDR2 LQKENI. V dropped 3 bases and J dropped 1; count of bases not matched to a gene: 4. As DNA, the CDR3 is TGTGCCAGCTCACCCGACAGGGGCATCCAAGAGACCCAGTACTTC. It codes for CASSPDRGIQETQYF.

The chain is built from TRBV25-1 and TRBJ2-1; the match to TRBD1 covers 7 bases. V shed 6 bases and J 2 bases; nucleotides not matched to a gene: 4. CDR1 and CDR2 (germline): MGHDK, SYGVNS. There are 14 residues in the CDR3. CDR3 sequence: CASRGQPTYNEQFF. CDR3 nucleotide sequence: TGTGCCAGCAGGGGACAGCCGACCTACAATGAGCAGTTCTTC.

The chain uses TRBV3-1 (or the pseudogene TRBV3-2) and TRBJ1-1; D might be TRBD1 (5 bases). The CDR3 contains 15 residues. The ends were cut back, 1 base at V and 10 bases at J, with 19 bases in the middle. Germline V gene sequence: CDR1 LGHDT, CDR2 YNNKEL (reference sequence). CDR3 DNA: TGTGCCAGCAGCCAAGGTCAGGGAGGCCTGGAGGTAGCTTTCTTT. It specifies CASSQGQGGLEVAFF.

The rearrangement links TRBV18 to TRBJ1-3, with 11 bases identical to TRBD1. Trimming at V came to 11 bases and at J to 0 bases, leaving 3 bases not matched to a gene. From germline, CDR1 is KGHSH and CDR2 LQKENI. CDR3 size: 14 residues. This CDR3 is CASGTGGSGNTIYF. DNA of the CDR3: TGTGCCTCTGGGACAGGGGGCTCTGGAAACACCATATATTTT.

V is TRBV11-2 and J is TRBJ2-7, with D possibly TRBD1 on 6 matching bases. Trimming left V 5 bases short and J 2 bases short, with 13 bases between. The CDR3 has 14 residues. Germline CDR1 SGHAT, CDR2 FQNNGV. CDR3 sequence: CASSRTGSPYEQYF. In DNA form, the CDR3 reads TGTGCCAGCAGCCGCACAGGGTCCCCCTACGAGCAGTACTTC. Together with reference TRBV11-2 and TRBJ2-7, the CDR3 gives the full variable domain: EAGVAQSPRYKIIEKRQSVAFWCNPISGHATLYWYQQILGQGPKLLIQFQNNGVVDDSQLPKDRFSAERLKGVDSTLKIQPAKLEDSAVYLCASSRTGSPYEQYFGPGTRLTVT.

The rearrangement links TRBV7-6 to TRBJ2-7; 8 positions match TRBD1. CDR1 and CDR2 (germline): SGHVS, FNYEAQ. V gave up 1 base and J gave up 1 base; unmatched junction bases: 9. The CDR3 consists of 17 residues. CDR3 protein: CASSLVGGRGLSYEQYF. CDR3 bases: TGTGCCAGCAGCTTAGTAGGTGGCAGGGGGCTTTCCTACGAGCAGTACTTC.

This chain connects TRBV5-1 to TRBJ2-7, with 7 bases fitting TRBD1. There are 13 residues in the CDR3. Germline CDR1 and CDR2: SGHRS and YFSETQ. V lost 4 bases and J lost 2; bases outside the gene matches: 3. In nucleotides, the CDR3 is TGCGCCAGCAGCCGGACAGGCGCCTACGAGCAGTACTTC. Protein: CASSRTGAYEQYF.

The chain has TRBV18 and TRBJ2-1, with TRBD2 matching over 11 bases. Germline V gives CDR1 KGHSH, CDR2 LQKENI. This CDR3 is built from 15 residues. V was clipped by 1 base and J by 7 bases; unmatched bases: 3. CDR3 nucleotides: TGTGCCAGCTCACCACTAGCGGGAGGGTGGAATGAGCAGTTCTTC. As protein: CASSPLAGGWNEQFF.

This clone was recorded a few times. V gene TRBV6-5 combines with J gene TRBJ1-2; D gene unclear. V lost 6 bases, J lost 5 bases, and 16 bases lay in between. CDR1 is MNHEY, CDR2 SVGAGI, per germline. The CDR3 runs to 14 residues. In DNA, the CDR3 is TGTGCCAGCAGCTACGACGGAGCAGAGTATGGCTACACCTTC. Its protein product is CASSYDGAEYGYTF.

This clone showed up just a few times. CDR3 residues: CASSPGLAYTGELFF. In DNA form, the CDR3 reads TGTGCCAGCAGCCCGGGACTAGCCTACACCGGGGAGCTGTTTTTT. This rearrangement joins TRBV11-3 to TRBJ2-2; 9 nucleotides line up with TRBD2. This CDR3 has 15 amino acids. V shed 5 bases and J 3 bases; nucleotides not matched to a gene: 4. Germline V gene lookup returns CDR1 SGHNT and CDR2 YENEEA.

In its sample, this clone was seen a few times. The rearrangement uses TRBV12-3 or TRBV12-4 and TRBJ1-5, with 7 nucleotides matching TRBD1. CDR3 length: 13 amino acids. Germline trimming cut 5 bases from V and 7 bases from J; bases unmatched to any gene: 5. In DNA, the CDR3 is TGTGCCAGCAGTCTCGGACAGGTCCAGCCCCAGCATTTT. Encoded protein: CASSLGQVQPQHF.

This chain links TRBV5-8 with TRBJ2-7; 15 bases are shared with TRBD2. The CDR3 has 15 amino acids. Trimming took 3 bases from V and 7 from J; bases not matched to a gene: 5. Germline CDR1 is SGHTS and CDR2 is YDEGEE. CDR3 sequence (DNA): TGTGCCAGCAGCTCGGGACTAGCGGGAGGAGGGGAGCAGTACTTC. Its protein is CASSSGLAGGGEQYF.

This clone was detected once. CDR3 sequence: CASSRGSLETQYF. In nucleotides, the CDR3 is TGTGCCAGCAGCCGAGGCAGTTTAGAGACCCAGTACTTC. The chain has TRBV11-3 and TRBJ2-5; D gene ambiguous. V was trimmed by 5 bases and J by 4 bases, leaving 11 bases between them. CDR1 is SGHNT, CDR2 YENEEA, per germline. CDR3 length: 13 amino acids.

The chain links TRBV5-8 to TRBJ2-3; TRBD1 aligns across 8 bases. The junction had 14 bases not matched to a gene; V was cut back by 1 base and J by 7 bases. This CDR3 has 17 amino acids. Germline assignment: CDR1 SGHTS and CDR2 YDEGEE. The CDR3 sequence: CASSLLIGQGVGNTQYF. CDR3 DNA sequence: TGTGCCAGCAGCTTGTTGATCGGACAGGGAGTGGGAAATACGCAGTATTTT.